This T cell receptor (beta chain) was identified in a study of OX40 agonist ivuxolimab in advanced cancers. Study-wide findings and caveats: No antigen was identified for the clonally expanded peripheral T cells. Among some nonresponders, normalized T-cell clonal expansion was also low.

With respect to this clone: The target antigen is unknown.

TCRdb keeps only in-frame clones here, not all; method: immunoSEQ multiplex PCR. The table has 25,000 to 35,000 clones, more than 75% seen once; the top ten hold roughly 15%. Trimming removed 3 bases from V and 0 bases from J, with 14 bases in between. Germline V lookup: CDR1 SGHTA, CDR2 FQGNSA. This CDR3 is built from 16 residues. This TCR derives from an adult with an advanced solid tumor such as melanoma, head and neck, liver or kidney cancer. Sequencing was performed on CD4+ or CD8+ T cells sorted from blood, taken in a trial of the OX40 agonist ivuxolimab. This sequence joins TRBV7-2 and TRBJ2-5; D gene unclear. Here the CDR3 DNA reads TGTGCCAGCAGCTTGATGACGGGCCAGTACCAAGAGACCCAGTACTTC. Its protein is CASSLMTGQYQETQYF.